These 14 T cell receptor beta chains were sequenced from one sample in a study of blood T cell repertoires in COVID-19. Repertoires were generated with immunoSEQ multiplex PCR, while TCRdb's copy carries only in-frame clones and drops some. The sample includes 200,000 to 250,000 clones, about 85% of them seen just once. The sample was peripheral blood. These receptors were taken from a man aged 35 to 55 with acute or convalescent COVID-19.

Only one count was recorded for this clone. The CDR3 here is CSASEVLGQGTYGYTF. The CDR3 DNA reads TGCAGTGCTAGTGAGGTATTGGGACAGGGGACCTATGGCTACACCTTC. This sequence joins TRBV20-1 and TRBJ1-2, with 10 bases identical to TRBD1. This CDR3 comprises 16 residues. Unmatched junction bases numbered 11, after V lost 3 bases and J lost 4 bases. CDR1 is DFQATT and CDR2 is SNEGSKA in the germline V gene (reference sequence).

The chain employs TRBV6-5 and TRBJ2-4; D not resolved. Germline values: CDR1 MNHEY, CDR2 SVGAGI. Trimming removed 0 bases at V and 3 bases at J, with 12 bases between. The length of the CDR3 is 16 residues. The CDR3 nucleotides read TGTGCCAGCAGTTACTCCTTATCTAGTTTCAAAAACATTCAGTACTTC. It translates to CASSYSLSSFKNIQYF.

J is TRBJ2-3 and V is TRBV11-3, with D perhaps matching TRBD1 (6 bases). CDR3 size: 15 residues. Per germline, CDR1 SGHNT and CDR2 YENEEA. The germline V and J ends were trimmed by 1 base and 1 base, with 9 bases remaining between them. The CDR3: CASSLAAGGTDTQYF. As DNA, the CDR3 is TGTGCCAGCAGCTTAGCGGCAGGGGGCACAGATACGCAGTATTTT. Full variable domain (remainder filled in from reference TRBV11-3 and TRBJ2-3): EAGVVQSPRYKIIEKKQPVAFWCNPISGHNTLYWYLQNLGQGPELLIRYENEEAVDDSQLPKDRFSAERLKGVDSTLKIQPAELGDSAVYLCASSLAAGGTDTQYFGPGTRLTVL.

This clone was counted only a few times. This chain links TRBV2 with TRBJ2-2; 10 nucleotides match TRBD1. Per the germline V gene, CDR1 is SNHLY and CDR2 is FYNNEI. V shed 6 bases, J shed 7 bases, and the junction held 5 bases outside the gene matches. CDR3 size: 14 residues. The CDR3 protein is CASRDRGFGGELFF. CDR3 sequence (DNA): TGTGCCAGCAGGGACAGGGGGTTCGGCGGGGAGCTGTTTTTT.

The chain has TRBV7-9 and TRBJ2-2; a weak D match, TRBD1 (6 bases). Trimming cost V 4 bases and J 6 bases, with 15 bases left between them. There are 15 residues in the CDR3. The germline V gene encodes CDR1 SEHNR and CDR2 FQNEAQ (reference sequence). The CDR3 region is CASSYLTGLAGELFF. In DNA form, the CDR3 reads TGTGCCAGCAGCTACCTAACAGGGCTCGCCGGGGAGCTGTTTTTT.

The rearrangement links TRBV6-5 to TRBJ2-1; D is possibly TRBD2 (5 bases). CDR3 length: 15 residues. V was trimmed by 2 bases and J by 5 bases, leaving 13 bases between them. The germline V gene has CDR1 MNHEY and CDR2 SVGAGI. The CDR3 DNA follows: TGTGCCAGCAGTTACGGTCGGACTGGCAACAATGAGCAGTTCTTC. Translating gives CASSYGRTGNNEQFF.

The CDR3 loop is CASTLGGTNTYEQYF. The CDR3 DNA follows: TGTGCCAGCACCCTGGGGGGGACCAATACCTACGAGCAGTACTTC. This sequence joins TRBV6-1 and TRBJ2-7; 7 bases agree with TRBD2. With 7 bases clipped from V and 2 bases from J, the junction kept 11 bases outside the gene matches. Germline CDR1 MNHNS, CDR2 SASEGT. The CDR3 is 15 residues long.

This clone was found a few times. The gene calls are TRBV5-6 and TRBJ1-2; perhaps TRBD1 as D (6 bases). The CDR3 has 13 residues. Trimming stripped 0 bases from V and 8 bases from J, with 11 bases between. Germline V lookup: CDR1 SGHDT, CDR2 YYEEEE. The CDR3 DNA reads TGTGCCAGCAGCTTGGGCAGGGGTGTCGGCTACACCTTC. Protein product: CASSLGRGVGYTF.

The CDR3 DNA follows: TGTGCCACCAGTGGCGGGAACACCGGGGAGCTGTTTTTT. Its protein product is CATSGGNTGELFF. The chain is built from TRBV24-1 and TRBJ2-2; D is ambiguous. Germline V gene lookup returns CDR1 KGHDR and CDR2 SFDVKD. The CDR3 runs to 13 residues. The V and J ends lost 5 bases and 1 base respectively, with 4 bases between them.

The table lists this clone with a count of one. The chain uses TRBV6-5 and TRBJ1-3, with D possibly TRBD1 on 6 matching bases. Germline V lookup: CDR1 MNHEY, CDR2 SVGAGI. The CDR3 has 15 residues. V gave up 4 bases and J gave up 2 bases, with 12 bases separating them. CDR3 in amino acids: CASSSLQGTGNTIYF. In DNA, the CDR3 is TGTGCCAGCAGTTCTCTTCAGGGGACTGGAAACACCATATATTTT.

The chain uses TRBV19 and TRBJ2-2; 11 bases fit TRBD1. Germline-derived CDR1 and CDR2 are LNHDA and SQIVND (reference sequence). CDR3 size: 15 residues. Trimming removed 4 bases from V and 5 bases from J; junction bases left unmatched: 3. The CDR3 region has the DNA TGTGCCAGTAGTAAGGGGGACAGGGGGACCGGGGAGCTGTTTTTT. This sequence encodes CASSKGDRGTGELFF.

V usage is TRBV2 and J usage is TRBJ1-6, with D perhaps matching TRBD1 (6 bases). CDR3 length equals 16 residues. Trimming pared 4 bases from V and 9 bases from J, leaving 19 bases between. Germline V CDR1 and CDR2: SNHLY, FYNNEI. The CDR3 sequence is CASSAWDKGDRSPLHF. The CDR3 DNA is TGTGCCAGCAGTGCCTGGGACAAGGGGGACCGTTCACCCCTCCACTTT. The variable domain in full, completed from reference TRBV2 and TRBJ1-6, reads EPEVTQTPSHQVTQMGQEVILRCVPISNHLYFYWYRQILGQKVEFLVSFYNNEISEKSEIFDDQFSVERPDGSNFTLKIRSTKLEDSAMYFCASSAWDKGDRSPLHFGNGTRLTVT.

V usage is TRBV29-1 and J usage is TRBJ1-2, with 9 nucleotides matching TRBD1. Per the germline V gene, CDR1 is SQVTM and CDR2 is ANQGSEA. This CDR3 has 15 residues. V gave up 1 base and J gave up 3 bases; unmatched junction bases: 6. CDR3 nucleotides: TGCAGCGTTGAAGGACGACAGGGGGATTACTATGGCTACACCTTC. Translated: CSVEGRQGDYYGYTF. Variable domain in full (rest from reference TRBV29-1 and TRBJ1-2): SAVISQKPSRDICQRGTSLTIQCQVDSQVTMMFWYRQQPGQSLTLIATANQGSEATYESGFVIDKFPISRPNLTFSTLTVSNMSPEDSSIYLCSVEGRQGDYYGYTFGSGTRLTVV.

V and J are TRBV7-3 and TRBJ2-3; weak D call: TRBD2 (7 bases). This CDR3 has 17 amino acids. CDR1 is SGHTA, CDR2 FQGTGA, per germline. V was pared by 1 base and J by 4 bases, with 18 bases between. CDR3 in amino acids: CASSLNGLGGVADTQYF. The CDR3 coding sequence is TGTGCCAGCAGCTTAAACGGCCTAGGGGGGGTCGCAGATACGCAGTATTTT.